The next 7 T cell receptor beta chains were all read from a single sample in a study of T cell responses to AZD1222 COVID-19 vaccine. Profiled with immunoSEQ multiplex PCR; TCRdb holds only in-frame clones, not every one. The repertoire holds some 150,000 clones, with about 93% as singletons. Material: peripheral blood, obtained on day 0 of AZD1222 vaccination. These receptors were taken from an adult in good health.

V usage is TRBV28 and J usage is TRBJ1-6; D is uncertain. The CDR3 spans 13 residues. Trimming cost V 3 bases and J 2 bases, with 2 bases left between them. The germline gives CDR1 MDHEN, CDR2 SYDVKM. CDR3: CASSFPYNSPLHF. Written as DNA, the CDR3 is TGTGCCAGCAGTTTCCCCTATAATTCACCCCTCCACTTT.

V and J are TRBV6-5 and TRBJ1-1, with D perhaps matching TRBD1 (6 bases). The CDR3 covers 15 residues. V was shortened by 5 bases and J by 4 bases, with 17 bases between the two germline ends. The germline gives CDR1 MNHEY, CDR2 SVGAGI. The chain's CDR3 is CASSPQALRGTEAFF. CDR3 nucleotides: TGTGCCAGCAGTCCACAGGCCCTCAGGGGCACTGAAGCTTTCTTT.

The V gene is TRBV5-1, the J gene TRBJ2-7; the D gene could be TRBD1 or TRBD2 (5 bases each). CDR1 and CDR2 (germline): SGHRS, YFSETQ. The CDR3 sequence is 16 residues long. Trimming cost V 4 bases and J 0 bases, with 17 bases left between them. The CDR3 here is CASSPGRDLSSYEQYF. The CDR3 region has the DNA TGCGCCAGCAGCCCTGGAAGGGACCTAAGCTCCTACGAGCAGTACTTC.

DNA for the CDR3: TGTGCCAGCAGTTACGGGACTAGCGGGCTATACAATGAGCAGTTCTTC. Amino acids: CASSYGTSGLYNEQFF. The chain recombines TRBV6-5 with TRBJ2-1; 12 positions agree with TRBD2. J gave up 4 bases and V 2 bases, and 3 bases lay outside the gene matches. This CDR3 has 16 residues. In germline, CDR1 is MNHEY, CDR2 SVGAGI.

V and J are TRBV9 and TRBJ2-1, with D perhaps TRBD2 (5 bases). Trimming pared 0 bases from V and 10 bases from J, leaving 11 bases between. This CDR3 has 13 residues. The germline V gene has CDR1 SGDLS and CDR2 YYNGEE. CDR3 protein: CASSVDGGGEQFF. CDR3 coding DNA: TGTGCCAGCAGCGTAGACGGAGGAGGAGAGCAGTTCTTC. Drawing the rest from reference TRBV9 and TRBJ2-1, the complete variable domain is DSGVTQTPKHLITATGQRVTLRCSPRSGDLSVYWYQQSLDQGLQFLIQYYNGEERAKGNILERFSAQQFPDLHSELNLSSLELGDSALYFCASSVDGGGEQFFGPGTRLTVL.

CDR3 protein: CASSQGRNYGYTF. CDR3 coding DNA: TGTGCCAGCAGCCAAGGACGGAACTATGGCTACACCTTC. The genes are TRBV7-3 and TRBJ1-2; D is unresolved. This CDR3 is 13 amino acids long. Germline CDR1 reads SGHTA; CDR2 reads FQGTGA. The germline V and J ends were trimmed by 5 bases and 2 bases, with 9 bases remaining between them.

The chain employs TRBV19 and TRBJ2-1; 8 positions match TRBD2. Trimming took 5 bases from V and 8 from J; bases not matched to a gene: 5. There are 13 residues in the CDR3. Germline values: CDR1 LNHDA, CDR2 SQIVND (reference sequence). The CDR3 sequence: CASSPGLVDEQFF. The DNA of the CDR3 is TGTGCCAGTAGTCCGGGACTAGTAGATGAGCAGTTCTTC.